A selection of T cell receptor beta chains follows, all from one sample in a study of blood T cell repertoires in COVID-19. Produced via immunoSEQ multiplex PCR; TCRdb's table is partial and in-frame only. This table has 200,000 or so clones, about 86% appearing once. The material sequenced was peripheral blood. The origin of the receptors is a man aged 25 to 40 with active or convalescent COVID-19. CDR3s include the opening cysteine and the closing phenylalanine or tryptophan. A D gene is named only where the DNA matches it firmly. Some rows mark clone size as missing; the rest say once, few, many or name a class of expanded clone.

TRBV6-2/TRBV6-3	TRBD1	17	TRBJ2-2	-	CASSFIRDRVMTGELFF	TGTGCCAGCAGTTTTATCCGGGACAGGGTAATGACCGGGGAGCTGTTTTTT
TRBV5-1	-	15	TRBJ2-1	few	CASSLDGGYYNEQFF	TGCGCCAGCAGCTTGGATGGCGGCTACTACAATGAGCAGTTCTTC
TRBV6-4	TRBD1	15	TRBJ1-5	-	CASSATGFSNQPQHF	TGTGCCAGCAGTGCGACAGGGTTTAGCAATCAGCCCCAGCATTTT
TRBV9	TRBD1	15	TRBJ1-1	few	CASSPQTGWATEAFF	TGTGCCAGCAGCCCCCAGACAGGGTGGGCAACTGAAGCTTTCTTT
TRBV29-1	TRBD1	12	TRBJ2-7	-	CSGTGNKGEQYF	TGCAGCGGGACAGGGAATAAAGGCGAGCAGTACTTC
TRBV5-1	-	14	TRBJ1-4	-	CASSRGEEGEKLFF	TGCGCCAGCAGCCGCGGGGAGGAGGGTGAAAAACTGTTTTTT
TRBV6-5	-	12	TRBJ2-3	-	CASSYRTDTQYF	TGTGCCAGCAGTTACCGGACAGATACGCAGTATTTT
TRBV28	TRBD2	16	TRBJ2-1	-	CASIKAGLAGRNEQFF	TGTGCCAGCATTAAAGCGGGGCTAGCGGGACGCAATGAGCAGTTCTTC
TRBV7-3	-	15	TRBJ2-3	-	CASSSRGQLTDTQYF	TGTGCCAGCAGCTCTAGAGGTCAGCTCACAGATACGCAGTATTTT
TRBV4-3	TRBD2	16	TRBJ2-3	-	CASSQGPSGSTDTQYF	TGCGCCAGCAGCCAAGGACCTAGCGGGAGCACAGATACGCAGTATTTT
TRBV28	TRBD2	13	TRBJ2-3	-	CASRAGGVDTQYF	TGTGCCAGCAGGGCGGGAGGAGTGGATACGCAGTATTTT
TRBV11-3	-	12	TRBJ1-2	-	CASSAQGYGYTF	TGTGCCAGCAGCGCCCAGGGATATGGCTACACCTTC
TRBV5-4	TRBD2	16	TRBJ2-2	-	CASSLKGGGALGELFF	TGTGCCAGCAGCTTGAAAGGCGGGGGGGCCCTTGGGGAGCTGTTTTTT
TRBV20-1	-	11	TRBJ2-1	-	CSASLNNEQFF	TGCAGTGCTAGTCTAAACAATGAGCAGTTCTTC
TRBV27	TRBD1	15	TRBJ2-1	-	CASSTGGTGYNEQFF	TGTGCCAGCTCCACCGGTGGGACAGGCTACAATGAGCAGTTCTTC
TRBV19	TRBD2	15	TRBJ2-2	once	CASSLSGRSAGELFF	TGTGCCAGTAGTCTCAGCGGGAGATCGGCCGGGGAGCTGTTTTTT
TRBV5-1	TRBD2	14	TRBJ2-5	-	CASSGGGGQETQYF	TGCGCCAGCAGCGGCGGCGGGGGACAAGAGACCCAGTACTTC
TRBV6-5	-	16	TRBJ1-6	-	CASSYSTRGTMSPLHF	TGTGCCAGCAGTTACTCTACCAGGGGAACGATGTCACCCCTCCACTTT
TRBV2	-	14	TRBJ2-1	-	CASSEAAWGWEQFF	TGTGCCAGCAGTGAAGCGGCGTGGGGCTGGGAGCAGTTCTTC
TRBV9	TRBD1	17	TRBJ1-5	-	CASSVGWDRGSNQPQHF	TGTGCCAGCAGCGTAGGGTGGGACAGGGGAAGCAATCAGCCCCAGCATTTT
TRBV30	-	13	TRBJ1-2	-	CACKSAYGYGYTF	TGTGCCTGTAAGAGCGCCTATGGCTATGGCTACACCTTC
TRBV27	TRBD2	20	TRBJ2-1	-	CASSFTQHPLAGGPGDEQFF	TGTGCCAGCAGTTTTACCCAACACCCACTAGCGGGAGGGCCGGGGGATGAGCAGTTCTTC
TRBV19	TRBD1	15	TRBJ1-1	-	CVSSAGQGANTEAFF	TGTGTCAGTAGTGCCGGACAGGGGGCGAACACTGAAGCTTTCTTT
TRBV21-1	-	12	TRBJ2-1	-	CASSNLERRQFF	TGTGCCAGCAGCAACCTAGAACGGCGGCAGTTCTTC
TRBV2	-	13	TRBJ2-1	once	CASSFRQDGEQFF	TGTGCCAGCAGCTTCCGACAGGATGGCGAGCAGTTCTTC
TRBV6-5	-	15	TRBJ2-1	-	CASRKEGTTYNEQFF	TGTGCCAGCAGGAAAGAGGGCACCACCTACAATGAGCAGTTCTTC
TRBV2	-	13	TRBJ1-2	-	CASSDQGLNGYTF	TGTGCCAGCAGTGATCAGGGGCTGAATGGCTACACCTTC
TRBV5-1	-	13	TRBJ1-1	-	CASSFQGNTEAFF	TGCGCCAGCAGCTTCCAGGGGAACACTGAAGCTTTCTTT
TRBV2	-	15	TRBJ1-5	-	CASSVTAYSNQPQHF	TGTGCCAGCAGCGTGACAGCGTATAGCAATCAGCCCCAGCATTTT
TRBV25-1	TRBD1	15	TRBJ2-5	-	CASSEFGTEEETQYF	TGTGCCAGCAGTGAATTCGGGACAGAGGAAGAGACCCAGTACTTC
TRBV30	-	14	TRBJ1-5	once	CAWSVGQPGQPQHF	TGTGCCTGGAGTGTAGGACAGCCCGGCCAGCCCCAGCATTTT
TRBV10-3	-	14	TRBJ1-4	-	CAISDTGRNEKLFF	TGTGCCATCAGTGATACAGGCCGTAATGAAAAACTGTTTTTT
TRBV27	TRBD2	16	TRBJ2-1	once	CASSFFAGGFYNEQFF	TGTGCCAGCAGTTTCTTTGCGGGGGGATTCTACAATGAGCAGTTCTTC
TRBV27	TRBD1	15	TRBJ1-1	-	CASSFTLSRQGEAFF	TGTGCCAGCAGTTTCACTCTATCGCGACAGGGGGAAGCTTTCTTT
TRBV28	-	18	TRBJ1-3	-	CASRDLAGQGRTGNTIYF	TGTGCCAGCCGAGACTTAGCGGGGCAGGGACGGACTGGAAACACCATATATTTT
TRBV30	-	12	TRBJ1-1	-	CAWSSGNTEAFF	TGTGCCTGGAGTTCAGGGAATACTGAAGCTTTCTTT
TRBV19	-	14	TRBJ2-3	-	CASSTGVSTDTQYF	TGTGCCAGTAGTACGGGGGTTAGCACAGATACGCAGTATTTT
TRBV3-1/TRBV3-2	TRBD1	19	TRBJ2-4	-	CASSQAITGAGSAKNIQYF	TGTGCCAGCAGCCAAGCTATAACAGGGGCGGGTTCCGCCAAAAACATTCAGTACTTC
TRBV11-3	-	12	TRBJ1-6	-	CASSLSNSPLHF	TGTGCCAGCAGCCTATCTAATTCACCCCTCCACTTT
TRBV6-6	TRBD2	15	TRBJ2-1	-	CASSYVAGPTDEQFF	TGTGCCAGCAGTTACGTAGCGGGACCAACCGATGAGCAGTTCTTC
TRBV10-2	TRBD2	15	TRBJ2-7	once	CATSPNAGGDYEQYF	TGCGCCACCAGCCCCAACGCGGGGGGGGACTACGAGCAGTACTTC
TRBV19	-	17	TRBJ1-5	once	CASSTSLGLRSNQPQHF	TGTGCCAGTAGTACCAGCTTGGGACTTCGTAGCAATCAGCCCCAGCATTTT
TRBV15	TRBD1	15	TRBJ1-1	-	CATSRDRQGADEAFF	TGTGCCACCAGCAGAGATCGACAGGGGGCGGATGAAGCTTTCTTT
TRBV7-2	-	13	TRBJ2-3	-	CASSSRRGDTQYF	TGTGCCAGCAGCTCCCGAAGGGGGGATACGCAGTATTTT
TRBV6-1	-	16	TRBJ2-2	-	CASSDPARTARLRLFF	TGTGCCAGCAGTGACCCCGCACGTACAGCCAGGTTGAGGCTGTTTTTT
TRBV12-3/TRBV12-4	-	13	TRBJ1-1	-	CASNSDGWTEAFF	TGTGCCAGCAACTCAGACGGGTGGACTGAAGCTTTCTTT
TRBV5-5	TRBD1	15	TRBJ1-3	-	CASSADRGVGNTIYF	TGTGCCAGCAGCGCCGACAGGGGAGTGGGAAACACCATATATTTT
TRBV3-1/TRBV3-2	-	15	TRBJ1-3	-	CASSRTASRGNTIYF	TGTGCCAGCAGCAGGACTGCAAGCAGGGGAAACACCATATATTTT
TRBV9	TRBD1	16	TRBJ1-2	-	CASSVDLGQSLYGYTF	TGTGCCAGCAGCGTAGATTTGGGACAGAGCTTGTATGGCTACACCTTC
TRBV6-4	-	15	TRBJ1-2	-	CASSETGGASYGYTF	TGTGCCAGCAGTGAGACGGGGGGGGCGAGCTATGGCTACACCTTC
TRBV9	TRBD1	14	TRBJ1-1	-	CASSMTGVNTEAFF	TGTGCCAGCAGCATGACAGGGGTGAACACTGAAGCTTTCTTT
TRBV19	TRBD1	14	TRBJ1-1	-	CASRRTGGITEAFF	TGTGCCAGTAGGCGGACAGGGGGCATCACTGAAGCTTTCTTT
TRBV28	-	14	TRBJ1-4	-	CATLRGSTNEKLFF	TGTGCCACCCTAAGGGGGTCAACTAATGAAAAACTGTTTTTT
TRBV28	TRBD1	14	TRBJ1-2	few	CVSSQPGQAYGYTF	TGTGTCTCATCTCAACCGGGACAGGCCTATGGCTACACCTTC